One sample yielded the 26 T cell receptor beta chains listed below, sequenced in a study of T cell responses to AZD1222 COVID-19 vaccine (dated by TCRdb to the early 2020s). Sample time point, as interpreted from the label and publication: baseline before first vaccination. Libraries were constructed by the immunoSEQ multiplex PCR assay. TCRdb took this table from immuneACCESS and kept in-frame rearrangements with V and J called. Such tables lack part of the clones; where checked against another copy, unresolved V genes explain under half of the gap, and the rest is unexplained. Within this sample are roughly 120,000 clones, with approximately 90% of them counted one time only. Together, the top ten hold 14% of the sample. Sequences were derived from peripheral blood, sampled on day 0 of AZD1222 vaccination. These TCRs come from an adult in good health.

The chain is built from TRBV4-1 and TRBJ1-2, with a tentative D call TRBD1 (5 bases). Germline V gives CDR1 MGHRA, CDR2 YSYEKL. There are 14 residues in the CDR3. The V end was cut by 4 bases, the J end by 5 bases, with 14 bases between. CDR3 sequence (DNA): TGCGCCAGCAGCCCTCCATCTGGGGGGTATGGCTACACCTTC. Its translation is CASSPPSGGYGYTF.

The chain links TRBV12-3 or TRBV12-4 to TRBJ2-7; 8 bases line up with TRBD2. V was pared by 5 bases and J by 7 bases, with 7 bases of the junction left unmatched. CDR3 length: 13 amino acids. The CDR3, as DNA: TGTGCCAGCAGTCCGGGGGGGTCGTATGAGCAGTACTTC. It encodes CASSPGGSYEQYF.

The chain couples TRBV7-2 to TRBJ1-4, with D maybe TRBD1 (5 bases). CDR3 size: 17 residues. With 0 bases removed from V and 0 bases from J, the gap between germline ends came to 11 bases. The germline V gene encodes CDR1 SGHTA and CDR2 FQGNSA. As DNA, the CDR3 is TGTGCCAGCAGCTTAGCATATCAGGGAGCAACTAATGAAAAACTGTTTTTT. Protein sequence: CASSLAYQGATNEKLFF.

This chain joins TRBV7-9 and TRBJ2-1; D gene uncertain. Germline V gives CDR1 SEHNR, CDR2 FQNEAQ (reference sequence). Trimming cost V 5 bases and J 8 bases, with 7 bases left between them. The CDR3 is made up of 11 amino acids. The CDR3 coding sequence is TGTGCCAGCAGCCAATACCATGAGCAGTTCTTC. Translated, it gives CASSQYHEQFF.

The chain has TRBV4-3 and TRBJ2-2; D ambiguous. The CDR3 loop spans 17 amino acids. CDR1 LGHNA and CDR2 YSLEER come from the germline V gene. V was cut by 1 base and J by 3 bases, with 15 bases left in between. The DNA for the CDR3 is TGCGCCAGCAGCCAAGGGTCATGGGCCCCCGACACCGGGGAGCTGTTTTTT. Its protein product is CASSQGSWAPDTGELFF.

The V gene is TRBV10-3, the J gene TRBJ2-1; the D gene could be TRBD1 or TRBD2 (5 bases each). The CDR3 consists of 16 residues. V was pared by 4 bases and J by 7 bases, with 20 bases between. Germline V CDR1 and CDR2: ENHRY, SYGVKD. The CDR3 region is CAISGGAKGSSNEQFF. The CDR3 bases are TGTGCCATCAGTGGAGGGGCAAAGGGTTCATCGAATGAGCAGTTCTTC.

V gene TRBV11-2 combines with J gene TRBJ2-7; TRBD2 agrees at 10 bases. This CDR3 is 15 amino acids long. The germline V gene has CDR1 SGHAT and CDR2 FQNNGV. With V trimmed by 3 bases and J by 3 bases, 5 bases remained unmatched. The DNA of the CDR3 is TGTGCCAGCAGCTTCACAACTAGCGGGATCTACGAGCAGTACTTC. Translating gives CASSFTTSGIYEQYF. Complete variable domain (other parts from reference TRBV11-2 and TRBJ2-7): EAGVAQSPRYKIIEKRQSVAFWCNPISGHATLYWYQQILGQGPKLLIQFQNNGVVDDSQLPKDRFSAERLKGVDSTLKIQPAKLEDSAVYLCASSFTTSGIYEQYFGPGTRLTVT.

For the CDR3, the DNA is TGTGCCAGCAGTTGGGATAGATCACCCCTCCACTTT. The encoded protein is CASSWDRSPLHF. The V gene is TRBV12-3 or TRBV12-4, the J gene TRBJ1-6; D gene ambiguous. V lost 4 bases and J lost 10, with 8 bases in between. This CDR3 has 12 amino acids.

CDR3 nucleotide sequence: TGTGCCAGCTCGGGACTAGCGGGGGGGACTTTCACAGATACGCAGTATTTT. Encoded protein: CASSGLAGGTFTDTQYF. The chain employs TRBV5-6 and TRBJ2-3, with 16 bases that match TRBD2. The germline V gene encodes CDR1 SGHDT and CDR2 YYEEEE. V lost 7 bases to trimming and J lost 2 bases; unmatched junction nucleotides: 7. The CDR3 spans 17 residues.

The rearrangement uses TRBV11-2 and TRBJ2-1, with 9 bases fitting TRBD2. The CDR3 is made up of 15 amino acids. Germline-derived CDR1 and CDR2 are SGHAT and FQNNGV. J was trimmed by 2 bases and V by 1 base; bases with no gene match: 0. The CDR3 here is CASSLVAGAYNEQFF. Written as DNA, the CDR3 is TGTGCCAGCAGCTTAGTAGCGGGAGCCTACAATGAGCAGTTCTTC. Looking up the rest from reference TRBV11-2 and TRBJ2-1 gives the full variable domain: EAGVAQSPRYKIIEKRQSVAFWCNPISGHATLYWYQQILGQGPKLLIQFQNNGVVDDSQLPKDRFSAERLKGVDSTLKIQPAKLEDSAVYLCASSLVAGAYNEQFFGPGTRLTVL.

The genes are TRBV11-2 and TRBJ2-6; D unclear. This CDR3 has 15 amino acids. V was trimmed by 5 bases and J by 3 bases, leaving 11 bases between them. The germline CDR1 and CDR2 sequences are SGHAT and FQNNGV. In DNA, the CDR3 is TGTGCCAGCAGCCCGGTGGGATATGGGGCCAACGTCCTGACTTTC. Protein sequence: CASSPVGYGANVLTF.

The chain uses TRBV6-5 and TRBJ1-4; TRBD1 is a possible D gene (5 bases). The CDR3 consists of 15 residues. CDR1 and CDR2 (germline): MNHEY, SVGAGI. Trimming shortened V by 4 bases and J by 10 bases, and 19 bases separated the two germline ends. The CDR3 loop reads CASSSEAGRRGKLFF. The CDR3 coding sequence is TGTGCCAGCAGTTCTGAGGCAGGGAGGCGGGGAAAACTGTTTTTT.

The chain employs TRBV29-1 and TRBJ1-2; D is uncertain. CDR3 size: 14 residues. Trimming took off 6 bases at V and 0 bases at J, with 14 bases between the two ends. In germline, CDR1 is SQVTM, CDR2 ANQGSEA. Written as DNA, the CDR3 is TGCAGCGTAAGACCGCGTCTAGCTAACTATGGCTACACCTTC. Protein: CSVRPRLANYGYTF.

The chain has TRBV11-3 and TRBJ1-4, with D possibly matching TRBD1 (6 bases). The CDR3 consists of 13 residues. V lost 5 bases to trimming and J lost 5 bases, with 9 bases between them. Germline-derived CDR1 and CDR2 are SGHNT and YENEEA. DNA for the CDR3: TGTGCCAGCAGCCGGGGGCAAAATGAAAAACTGTTTTTT. Residues: CASSRGQNEKLFF. The full variable domain, rest sourced from reference TRBV11-3 and TRBJ1-4, is EAGVVQSPRYKIIEKKQPVAFWCNPISGHNTLYWYLQNLGQGPELLIRYENEEAVDDSQLPKDRFSAERLKGVDSTLKIQPAELGDSAVYLCASSRGQNEKLFFGSGTQLSVL.

The chain's CDR3 is CASSQERGLGTDTQYF. The DNA for the CDR3 is TGTGCCAGCAGCCAAGAACGGGGGCTGGGCACAGATACGCAGTATTTT. The rearrangement uses TRBV4-2 and TRBJ2-3; either TRBD1 or TRBD2 may fit D (6 bases each). The CDR3 is 16 residues long. Germline V gene sequence: CDR1 LGHNA, CDR2 YNFKEQ. V lost 0 bases and J lost 1, with 11 bases in between.

The chain couples TRBV7-9 to TRBJ2-3; TRBD2 is a possible D gene (7 bases). This CDR3 comprises 14 residues. CDR1 and CDR2 from the germline V gene are SEHNR and FQNEAQ (reference sequence). V was cut by 8 bases and J by 4 bases, with 16 bases left in between. CDR3 region: CASLGGAVADTQYF. The CDR3 nucleotides are TGTGCCAGCTTAGGGGGGGCTGTAGCAGATACGCAGTATTTT.

This chain links TRBV6-5 with TRBJ1-2; D perhaps matches TRBD1 (5 bases). The CDR3 is 14 residues long. The germline V gene encodes CDR1 MNHEY and CDR2 SVGAGI. The V gene lost 6 bases and the J gene lost 7 bases, with 18 bases spanning the gap. CDR3 nucleotides: TGTGCCAGCAGCCTGGGGGTGGAAAGCTCTGGCTACACCTTC. As protein: CASSLGVESSGYTF.

This chain uses TRBV14 with TRBJ2-7, with TRBD2 matching over 7 bases. V shed 3 bases, J shed 3 bases, and the junction held 8 bases outside the gene matches. Per the germline V gene, CDR1 is SGHDN and CDR2 is FVKESK. The CDR3 covers 15 residues. The CDR3 DNA is TGTGCCAGCAGCCACGGGAGCGGGGTTGGCTACGAGCAGTACTTC. Protein product: CASSHGSGVGYEQYF.

This clone was seen more than once but under ten times. The V and J genes are TRBV29-1 and TRBJ1-4; 7 bases are shared with TRBD1. V trimming: 6 bases; J trimming: 10 bases; junction bases outside the gene matches: 8. CDR1 SQVTM and CDR2 ANQGSEA come from the germline V gene. This CDR3 is 12 amino acids long. The CDR3 sequence: CSVWDSQGKLFF. CDR3 DNA: TGCAGCGTCTGGGACAGCCAAGGAAAACTGTTTTTT.

This chain joins TRBV6-2 or TRBV6-3 and TRBJ2-3; 8 nucleotides line up with TRBD2. Trimming cost V 5 bases and J 1 base; bases outside gene matches: 5. This CDR3 comprises 15 residues. Germline V lookup: CDR1 MNHEY, CDR2 SVGEGT. Here the CDR3 DNA reads TGTGCCAGCAGTCAAACTAGCGGACGCACAGATACGCAGTATTTT. Amino acid sequence: CASSQTSGRTDTQYF.

The chain links TRBV12-2 to TRBJ1-5; the D call of TRBD1 is as the table states it, not checked on the DNA. TRBV12-2 is deemed a pseudogene. The CDR3 is made up of 17 amino acids. The CDR3 spells CASRPLVVVQGNQPQHF. The CDR3 bases are TGTGCAAGTCGCCCCCTAGTTGTCGTACAGGGCAATCAGCCCCAGCATTTT.

V gene TRBV11-2 combines with J gene TRBJ1-3; D is possibly TRBD1 (5 bases). The ends were cut back, 1 base at V and 0 bases at J, with 19 bases in the middle. The CDR3 runs to 19 residues. Germline values: CDR1 SGHAT, CDR2 FQNNGV. The CDR3 coding sequence is TGTGCCAGCAGCTTAGCGGTGGGGGACCGAAGACCCTCTGGAAACACCATATATTTT. It translates to CASSLAVGDRRPSGNTIYF.

The chain links TRBV6-1 to TRBJ1-6; D possibly corresponds to TRBD1 (5 bases). This CDR3 contains 17 residues. In germline, CDR1 is MNHNS, CDR2 SASEGT. The V end was cut by 0 bases, the J end by 6 bases, with 15 bases between. CDR3 in DNA: TGTGCCAGCAGTGAAGCTTCAGGGACGTTCGGTAATTCACCCCTCCACTTT. As protein: CASSEASGTFGNSPLHF.

The chain couples TRBV2 to TRBJ2-3; 9 bases are a match to TRBD2. The V and J ends lost 6 bases and 4 bases, in that order; junction bases with no gene match: 8. The CDR3 totals 15 residues. CDR1 SNHLY and CDR2 FYNNEI come from the germline V gene. The CDR3 is CASSVAGVSADTQYF. Here the CDR3 DNA reads TGTGCCAGCAGCGTAGCGGGAGTAAGCGCAGATACGCAGTATTTT.

This clone was counted a few times. V gene TRBV6-2 or TRBV6-3 combines with J gene TRBJ2-3; 8 nucleotides line up with TRBD2. Trimming at V came to 5 bases and at J to 2 bases, leaving 12 bases not matched to a gene. This CDR3 is 17 amino acids long. In germline, CDR1 is MNHEY, CDR2 SVGEGT. The CDR3 nucleotides are TGTGCCAGCAGTACCCCCGGGACTAGTATTTTCACAGATACGCAGTATTTT. The encoded protein is CASSTPGTSIFTDTQYF.

This clone was found a few times. CDR3 bases: TGTGCCAGCAGTTTAGAACAGGACAGGGTAGGGAAGGGCTACACCTTC. Encoded protein: CASSLEQDRVGKGYTF. The gene calls are TRBV28 and TRBJ1-2; 8 bases fit TRBD1. Germline lookup yields CDR1 MDHEN and CDR2 SYDVKM. V trimming: 2 bases; J trimming: 8 bases; junction bases outside the gene matches: 13. CDR3 length: 16 amino acids.